This entry lists 5 T cell receptor beta chains sequenced from one sample in a study of cytomegalovirus exposure and HLA in healthy donors. With 60 Vbeta and 13 Jbeta primers, the PCR was carried out. Using immunoSEQ multiplex PCR, the repertoire was profiled, and TCRdb retains in-frame clones only, with some absent. The sample includes roughly 100,000 clones, over 65% of them seen just once. The sequencing input was PBMCs. The source of these receptors is a female donor in good health and CMV-seropositive.

The chain combines TRBV7-3 with TRBJ2-2; tentatively, D is TRBD1 (5 bases). Germline assignment: CDR1 SGHTA and CDR2 FQGTGA. The V end lost 4 bases, the J end lost 4 bases, and 16 bases lay between the germline ends. The CDR3 covers 16 residues. As DNA, the CDR3 is TGTGCCAGCAGCTCAGGCCCATCTAGGGGCACCGGGGAGCTGTTTTTT. Its protein product is CASSSGPSRGTGELFF.

The chain employs TRBV29-1 and TRBJ1-1; D not certain. Per the germline V gene, CDR1 is SQVTM and CDR2 is ANQGSEA. Trimming shortened V by 3 bases and J by 5 bases, and 13 bases separated the two germline ends. The CDR3 consists of 13 residues. The CDR3 sequence is CSVDEGWGTEAFF. The CDR3 coding sequence is TGCAGCGTTGATGAGGGTTGGGGTACTGAAGCTTTCTTT.

The chain employs TRBV6-5 and TRBJ2-2; TRBD1 might be the D (5 bases). Germline CDR1 reads MNHEY; CDR2 reads SVGAGI. V was shortened by 0 bases and J by 4 bases, with 12 bases between the two germline ends. CDR3 length equals 16 residues. CDR3 bases: TGTGCCAGCAGTTACTCGTATGCAGGGATCACCGGGGAGCTGTTTTTT. Translating gives CASSYSYAGITGELFF.

This clone was observed once. The V gene is TRBV19, the J gene TRBJ2-3, with 9 positions matching TRBD1. This CDR3 has 16 residues. CDR1 and CDR2 from the germline V gene are LNHDA and SQIVND (reference sequence). The ends lost 5 bases at V and 1 base at J; junction bases unmatched: 7. The CDR3 here is CASSPRTGVGTDTQYF. The CDR3 DNA follows: TGTGCCAGTAGTCCCCGGACAGGGGTGGGCACAGATACGCAGTATTTT.

The chain is built from TRBV4-3 and TRBJ2-7, with 7 bases lining up with TRBD1. The CDR3 is 15 amino acids. The germline V gene encodes CDR1 LGHNA and CDR2 YSLEER. V dropped 1 base and J dropped 0; count of bases not matched to a gene: 3. CDR3 sequence reads: CASSQGRDSSYEQYF. CDR3 nucleotide sequence: TGCGCCAGCAGCCAAGGCCGGGACAGCTCCTACGAGCAGTACTTC.